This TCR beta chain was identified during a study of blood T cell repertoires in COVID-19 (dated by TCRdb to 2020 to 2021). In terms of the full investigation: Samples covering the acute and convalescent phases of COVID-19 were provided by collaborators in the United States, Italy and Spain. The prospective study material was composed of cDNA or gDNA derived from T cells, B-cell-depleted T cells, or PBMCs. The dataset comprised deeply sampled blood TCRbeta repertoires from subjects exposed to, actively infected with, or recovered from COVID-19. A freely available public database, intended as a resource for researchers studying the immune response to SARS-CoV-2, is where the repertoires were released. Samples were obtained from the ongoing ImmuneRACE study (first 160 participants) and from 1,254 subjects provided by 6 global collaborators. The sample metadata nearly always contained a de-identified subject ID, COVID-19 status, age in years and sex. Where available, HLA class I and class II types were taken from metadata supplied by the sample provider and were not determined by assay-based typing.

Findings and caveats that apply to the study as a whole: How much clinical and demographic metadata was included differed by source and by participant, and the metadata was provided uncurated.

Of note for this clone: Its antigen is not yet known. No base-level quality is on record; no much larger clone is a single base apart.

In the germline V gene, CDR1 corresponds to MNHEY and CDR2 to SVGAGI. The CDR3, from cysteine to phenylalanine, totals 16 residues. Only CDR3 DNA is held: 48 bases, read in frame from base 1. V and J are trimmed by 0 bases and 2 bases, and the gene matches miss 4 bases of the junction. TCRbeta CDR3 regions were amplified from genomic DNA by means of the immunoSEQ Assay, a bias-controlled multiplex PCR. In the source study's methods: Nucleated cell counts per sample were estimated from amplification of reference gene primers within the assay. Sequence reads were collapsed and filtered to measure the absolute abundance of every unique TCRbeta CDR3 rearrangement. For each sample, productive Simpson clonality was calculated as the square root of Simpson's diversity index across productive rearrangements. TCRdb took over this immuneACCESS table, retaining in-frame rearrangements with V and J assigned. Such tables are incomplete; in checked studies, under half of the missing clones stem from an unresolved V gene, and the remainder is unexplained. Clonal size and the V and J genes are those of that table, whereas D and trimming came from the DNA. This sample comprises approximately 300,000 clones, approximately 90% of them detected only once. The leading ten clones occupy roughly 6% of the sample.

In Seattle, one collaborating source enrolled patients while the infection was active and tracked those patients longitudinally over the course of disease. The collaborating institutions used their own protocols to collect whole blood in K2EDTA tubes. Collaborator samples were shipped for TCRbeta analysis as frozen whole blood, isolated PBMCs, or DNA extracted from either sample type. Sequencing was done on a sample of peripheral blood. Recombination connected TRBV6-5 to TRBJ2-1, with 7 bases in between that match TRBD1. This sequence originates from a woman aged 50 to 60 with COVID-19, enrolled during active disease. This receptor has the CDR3 CASSYSWQGAYNEQFF. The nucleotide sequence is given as TGTGCCAGCAGTTACTCGTGGCAGGGGGCCTACAATGAGCAGTTCTTC.